The 3 T cell receptor beta chains below were found in one sample sequenced in a study of T cell responses to AZD1222 COVID-19 vaccine. Repertoires were generated with immunoSEQ multiplex PCR, while TCRdb's copy carries only in-frame clones and drops some. The data hold 95,000 to 100,000 clones, with around 87% observed a single time. This specimen was peripheral blood, taken 28 days after the second AZD1222 dose. These receptors came from an adult who received the AZD1222 COVID-19 vaccine.

The chain couples TRBV9 to TRBJ1-6, with unresolved D. Per the germline V gene, CDR1 is SGDLS and CDR2 is YYNGEE. Trimming removed 1 base from V and 0 bases from J, with 8 bases in between. This CDR3 has 16 residues. DNA of the CDR3: TGTGCCAGCAGCGTATTAGAGAGCTCCTATAATTCACCCCTCCACTTT. Its translation: CASSVLESSYNSPLHF.

On this clone itself: In the same sample, other DNA sequences code for this CDR3. The gene calls are TRBV10-3 and TRBJ2-2; D is unclear. V lost 7 bases and J lost 1, with 4 bases in between. This CDR3 region has 12 residues. The germline V gene encodes CDR1 ENHRY and CDR2 SYGVKD. The CDR3 DNA follows: TGTGCCATCACCGGGAACACCGGGGAGCTGTTTTTT. Residues: CAITGNTGELFF.

V usage is TRBV9 and J usage is TRBJ1-1; weak D call: TRBD1 (6 bases). This CDR3 is built from 15 residues. Trimming pared 4 bases from V and 0 bases from J, leaving 13 bases between. The germline CDR1 and CDR2 sequences are SGDLS and YYNGEE. In nucleotides, the CDR3 is TGTGCCAGCAGCCCAAAGGGGGTAGTGAACACTGAAGCTTTCTTT. As protein: CASSPKGVVNTEAFF.